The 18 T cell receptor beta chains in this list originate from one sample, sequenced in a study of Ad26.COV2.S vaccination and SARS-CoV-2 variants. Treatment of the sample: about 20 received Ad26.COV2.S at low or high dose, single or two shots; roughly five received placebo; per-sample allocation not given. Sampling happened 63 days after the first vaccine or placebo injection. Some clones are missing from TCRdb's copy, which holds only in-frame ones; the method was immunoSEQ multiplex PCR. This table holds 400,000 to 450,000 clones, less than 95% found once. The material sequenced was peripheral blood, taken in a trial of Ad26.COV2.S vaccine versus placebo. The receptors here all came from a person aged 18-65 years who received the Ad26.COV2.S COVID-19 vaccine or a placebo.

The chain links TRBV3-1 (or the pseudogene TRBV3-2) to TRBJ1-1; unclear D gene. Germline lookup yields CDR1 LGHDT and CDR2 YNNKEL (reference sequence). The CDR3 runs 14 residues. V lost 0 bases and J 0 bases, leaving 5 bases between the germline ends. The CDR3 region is CASSQEPLNTEAFF. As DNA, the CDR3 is TGTGCCAGCAGCCAAGAACCCTTGAACACTGAAGCTTTCTTT.

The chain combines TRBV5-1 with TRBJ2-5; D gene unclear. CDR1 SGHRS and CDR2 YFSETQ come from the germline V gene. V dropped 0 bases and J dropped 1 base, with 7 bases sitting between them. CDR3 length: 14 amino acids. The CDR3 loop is CASSLVSFQETQYF. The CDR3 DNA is TGCGCCAGCAGCTTGGTTAGCTTCCAAGAGACCCAGTACTTC.

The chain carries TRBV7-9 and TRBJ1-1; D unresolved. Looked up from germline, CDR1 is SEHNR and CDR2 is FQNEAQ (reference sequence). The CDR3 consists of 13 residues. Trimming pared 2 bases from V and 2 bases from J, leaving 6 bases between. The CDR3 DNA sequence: TGTGCCAGCAGCTTACAGGCAAACACTGAAGCTTTCTTT. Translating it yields CASSLQANTEAFF.

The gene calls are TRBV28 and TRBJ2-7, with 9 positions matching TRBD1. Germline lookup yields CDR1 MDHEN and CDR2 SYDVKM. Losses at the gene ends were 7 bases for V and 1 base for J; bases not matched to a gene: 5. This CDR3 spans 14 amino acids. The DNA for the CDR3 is TGTGCCAGCACGACAGGGGGGTGGTCCTACGAGCAGTACTTC. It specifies CASTTGGWSYEQYF.

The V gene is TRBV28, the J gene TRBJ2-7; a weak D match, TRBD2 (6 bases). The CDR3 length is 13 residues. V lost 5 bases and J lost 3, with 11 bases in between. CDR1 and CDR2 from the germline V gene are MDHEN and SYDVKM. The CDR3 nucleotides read TGTGCCAGCAGTCCCCCGGGGGTCTACGAGCAGTACTTC. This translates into CASSPPGVYEQYF.

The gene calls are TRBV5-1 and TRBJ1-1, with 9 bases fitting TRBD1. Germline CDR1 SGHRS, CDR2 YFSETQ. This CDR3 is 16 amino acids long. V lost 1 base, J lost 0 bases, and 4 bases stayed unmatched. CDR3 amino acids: CASSLTGQGMNTEAFF. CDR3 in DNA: TGCGCCAGCAGCTTGACTGGACAGGGGATGAACACTGAAGCTTTCTTT.

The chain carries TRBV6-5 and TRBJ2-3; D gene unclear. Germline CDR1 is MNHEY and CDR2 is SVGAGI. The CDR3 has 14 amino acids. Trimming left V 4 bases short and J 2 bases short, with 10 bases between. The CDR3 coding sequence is TGTGCCAGCAGTTTAAGGTGGCACACAGATACGCAGTATTTT. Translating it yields CASSLRWHTDTQYF.

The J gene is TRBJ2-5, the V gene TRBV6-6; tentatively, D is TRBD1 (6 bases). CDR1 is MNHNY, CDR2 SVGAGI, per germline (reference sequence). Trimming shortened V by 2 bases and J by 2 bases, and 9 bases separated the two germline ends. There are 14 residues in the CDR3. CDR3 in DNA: TGTGCCAGCAGTTACGGTACAGGGCAAGAGACCCAGTACTTC. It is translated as CASSYGTGQETQYF.

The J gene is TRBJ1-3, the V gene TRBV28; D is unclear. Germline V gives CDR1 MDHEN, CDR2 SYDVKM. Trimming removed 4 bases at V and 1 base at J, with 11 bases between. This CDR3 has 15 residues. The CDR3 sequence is CASSSYTLSGNTIYF. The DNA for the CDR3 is TGTGCCAGCAGTTCGTACACCCTTTCTGGAAACACCATATATTTT.

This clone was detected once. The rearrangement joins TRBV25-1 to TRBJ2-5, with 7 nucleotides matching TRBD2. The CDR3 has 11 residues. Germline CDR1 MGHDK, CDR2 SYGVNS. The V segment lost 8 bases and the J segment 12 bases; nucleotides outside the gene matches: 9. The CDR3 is CASGQRGGEYF. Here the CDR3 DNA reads TGTGCCAGCGGACAACGGGGAGGGGAGTACTTC.

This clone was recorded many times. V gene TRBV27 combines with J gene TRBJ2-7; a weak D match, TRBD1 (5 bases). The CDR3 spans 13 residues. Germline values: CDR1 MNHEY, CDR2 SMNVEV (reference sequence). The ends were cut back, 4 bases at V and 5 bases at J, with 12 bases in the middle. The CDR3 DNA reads TGTGCCAGCAGTTGGGTGGGGCAGAACGAGCAGTACTTC. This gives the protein CASSWVGQNEQYF.

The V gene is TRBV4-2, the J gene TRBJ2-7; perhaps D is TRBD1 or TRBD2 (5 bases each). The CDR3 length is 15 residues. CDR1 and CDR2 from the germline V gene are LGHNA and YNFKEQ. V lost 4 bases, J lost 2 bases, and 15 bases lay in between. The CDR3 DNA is TGTGCCAGCAGCCCCGGGGTGAGGGACCCCTACGAGCAGTACTTC. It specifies CASSPGVRDPYEQYF.

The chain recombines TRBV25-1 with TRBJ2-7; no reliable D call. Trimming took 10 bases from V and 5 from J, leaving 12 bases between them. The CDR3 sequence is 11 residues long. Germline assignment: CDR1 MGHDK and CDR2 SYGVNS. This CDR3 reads CATTFSNEQYF. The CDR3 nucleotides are TGTGCCACCACGTTTTCCAACGAGCAGTACTTC.

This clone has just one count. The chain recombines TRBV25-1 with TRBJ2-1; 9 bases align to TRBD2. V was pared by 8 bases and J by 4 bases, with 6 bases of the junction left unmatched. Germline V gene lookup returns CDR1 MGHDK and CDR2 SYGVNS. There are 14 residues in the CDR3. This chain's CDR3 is CASEGLADYNEQFF. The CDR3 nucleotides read TGTGCCAGCGAGGGACTAGCAGATTACAATGAGCAGTTCTTC. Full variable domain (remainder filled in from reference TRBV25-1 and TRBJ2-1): EADIYQTPRYLVIGTGKKITLECSQTMGHDKMYWYQQDPGMELHLIHYSYGVNSTEKGDLSSESTVSRIRTEHFPLTLESARPSHTSQYLCASEGLADYNEQFFGPGTRLTVL.

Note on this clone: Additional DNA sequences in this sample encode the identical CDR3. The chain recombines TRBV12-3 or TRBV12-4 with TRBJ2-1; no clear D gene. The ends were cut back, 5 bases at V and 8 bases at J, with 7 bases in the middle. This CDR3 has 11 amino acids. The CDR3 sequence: CASSLIDEQFF. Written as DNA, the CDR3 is TGTGCCAGCAGTCTCATTGATGAGCAGTTCTTC.

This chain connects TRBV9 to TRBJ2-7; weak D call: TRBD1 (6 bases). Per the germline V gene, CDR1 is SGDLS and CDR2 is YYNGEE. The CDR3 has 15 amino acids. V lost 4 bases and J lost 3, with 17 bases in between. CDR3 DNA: TGTGCCAGCAGCCCACGGACAGACGGTAGCTACGAGCAGTACTTC. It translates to CASSPRTDGSYEQYF.

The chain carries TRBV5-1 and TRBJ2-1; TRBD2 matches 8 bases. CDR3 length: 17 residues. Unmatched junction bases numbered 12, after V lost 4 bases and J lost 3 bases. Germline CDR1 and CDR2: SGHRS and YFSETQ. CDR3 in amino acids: CASSHELAGLIYNEQFF. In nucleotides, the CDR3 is TGCGCCAGCAGCCACGAATTAGCGGGACTTATCTACAATGAGCAGTTCTTC. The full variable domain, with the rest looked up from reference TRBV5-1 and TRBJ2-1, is KAGVTQTPRYLIKTRGQQVTLSCSPISGHRSVSWYQQTPGQGLQFLFEYFSETQRNKGNFPGRFSGRQFSNSRSEMNVSTLELGDSALYLCASSHELAGLIYNEQFFGPGTRLTVL.

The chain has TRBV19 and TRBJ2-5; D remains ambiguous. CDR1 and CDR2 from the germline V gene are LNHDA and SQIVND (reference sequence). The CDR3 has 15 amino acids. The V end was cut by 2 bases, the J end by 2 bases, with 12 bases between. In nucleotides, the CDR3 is TGTGCCAGTAGTATAAAGCTCGGACGGCAAGAGACCCAGTACTTC. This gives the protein CASSIKLGRQETQYF.